This T cell receptor (beta chain) originates from a study of shared clonotypes between healthy human individuals. Across the study: A couple of female and three male donors aged 18 to 49 were enrolled.

CD45RO-negative, CCR7-positively selected cells formed the naive CD8 fraction, excluding terminally differentiated effector memory CD45RA+ cells. Study-wide points: Around 4.7% of naive CD4 clonotypes were shared across several donors.

For this clone: Its target is unknown.

In the original workflow: Sequence data from immunoSEQ were junction-only and lacked quality scores; consequently, filtering differed. The data were produced by immunoSEQ multiplex PCR, yet TCRdb's version contains in-frame clones alone and is incomplete. D and trimming come from the DNA, and the V and J calls and clone size come from that table. This sample has approximately 740,000 clones; approximately 92% occur once, and the top ten carry less than 25%. The germline CDR1 and CDR2 sequences are MDHEN and SYDVKM. The length of the CDR3 is 16 residues. J was trimmed by 2 bases and V by 4 bases; bases with no gene match: 7.

The source is a man aged 25 to 45 in good health. This chain uses TRBV28 with TRBJ1-2; the match to TRBD1 covers 10 bases. The sample comprised naive CD8+ T cells sorted from blood. The CDR3 nucleotides are TGTGCCAGCAGTTCGCTCCAGGGACAGGGGAACTATGGCTACACCTTC. Amino acids: CASSSLQGQGNYGYTF.